This T cell receptor beta chain derives from a study of pediatric ulcerative colitis. TCRdb's table, derived via immunoSEQ multiplex PCR, lists solely in-frame clones and lacks some. The repertoire holds some 57,000 clones, 87% seen once, with about 1.5% in the top ten. A note on this clone: Its antigen is not identified. The sample holds other DNA sequences that translate to the same CDR3.

The study, taken as a whole, reports: Two patients had blood samples with substantially reduced template counts. A couple of rectal clonotypes were found only in ulcerative colitis patients, all of them.

Germline-derived CDR1 and CDR2 are DFQATT and SNEGSKA (reference sequence). Deletions cut 6 bases from V and 4 bases from J, with 10 bases between. This CDR3 comprises 11 residues. Sequencing was performed on blood. The origin of this receptor is a boy between 10 and 17 years old who was a control in a study of pediatric ulcerative colitis. J is TRBJ2-7 and V is TRBV20-1; D not certain. The CDR3 DNA sequence: TGCAGTGCGCAGACTGGGTACGAGCAGTACTTC. Protein: CSAQTGYEQYF.